The clone carrying this TCR beta chain was observed a few times. Its antigen is not identified. TCRdb re-derived calls from the RT-PCR reads in MiXCR, one entry per CDR3 protein. This sample has more than 700,000 distinct CDR3 sequences, with 21% found just once. This specimen belongs to a study of response to subunit inactivated influenza vaccine. Germline V gene data show CDR1 as SGHRS and CDR2 as YFSETQ. The V and J ends lost 0 bases and 7 bases respectively, with 11 bases between them. The CDR3 runs to 14 residues. Broader study findings: The authors offered the suggestion that each seasonal influenza vaccination recruits few new T cells.

This chain uses TRBV5-1 with TRBJ1-5; no clear D gene. The input for sequencing was PBMCs from blood, taken 5 to 6 days after vaccination. This sequence originates from a man aged 45-65 years who received an inactivated influenza vaccine. The CDR3 sequence is CASSLALGGQPQHF. CDR3 coding DNA: TGCGCCAGCAGCTTGGCCCTCGGCGGGCAGCCCCAGCATTTT.